These T cell receptor beta chains were read from a single sample in a study of regulatory T cells in long-lasting Graves disease. TCRdb independently ran MiXCR on the multiplex PCR reads; one entry per CDR3 protein. The sample records about 300,000 distinct CDR3 sequences, 15% to 20% being singletons. The input for sequencing was peripheral blood mononuclear cells (PBMCs), taken at new diagnosis, from a patient treated with antithyroid drugs. Receptor source: a female donor with Graves disease. Both conserved end residues are part of each CDR3. The order of the fields is J gene, V gene, clone size, D gene, CDR3 DNA, CDR3 protein. The D gene is left open where the match is weak. Only some rows state a clone size, as once, few, many or a class for expanded clones.

j_gene: TRBJ2-7; v_gene: TRBV29-1; abundance: many; d_gene: .; CDR3nt: TGCAGCGTTGAACAAGCGCGCGAGCAGTACTTC; CDR3aa: CSVEQAREQYF
j_gene: TRBJ2-3; v_gene: TRBV15; abundance: few; d_gene: .; CDR3nt: TGTGCCACCAGCAGATCCGGGGGGCAGCTAATTAGCACAGATACGCAGTATTTT; CDR3aa: CATSRSGGQLISTDTQYF
j_gene: TRBJ2-3; v_gene: TRBV7-3; abundance: many; d_gene: .; CDR3nt: TGTGCCAGCAGCCCCCAAGGGGGGTTCGGGGGTGGCACAGATACGCAGTATTTT; CDR3aa: CASSPQGGFGGGTDTQYF
j_gene: TRBJ1-2; v_gene: TRBV19; abundance: .; d_gene: .; CDR3nt: TGTGCCAGTAGTATAGGCCCAGGACCGAGCCTCTATGGCTACACCTTC; CDR3aa: CASSIGPGPSLYGYTF
j_gene: TRBJ2-6; v_gene: TRBV12-3/TRBV12-4; abundance: .; d_gene: .; CDR3nt: TGTGCCAGCAGTCCGGGAGCCGACGTCCTGACTTTC; CDR3aa: CASSPGADVLTF
j_gene: TRBJ1-1; v_gene: TRBV2; abundance: .; d_gene: TRBD1; CDR3nt: TGTGCCAGTGGACGGACAGGGCTGATGAACACTGAAGCTTTCTTT; CDR3aa: CASGRTGLMNTEAFF
j_gene: TRBJ2-1; v_gene: TRBV5-6; abundance: few; d_gene: .; CDR3nt: TGTGCCAGCAGCTTCCCTGTAGCCCATGAGCAGTTCTTC; CDR3aa: CASSFPVAHEQFF
j_gene: TRBJ2-7; v_gene: TRBV12-3/TRBV12-4; abundance: many; d_gene: .; CDR3nt: TGTGCCAGCTCACTGCTGGACAGCCGCTACGAGCAGTACTTC; CDR3aa: CASSLLDSRYEQYF
j_gene: TRBJ2-7; v_gene: TRBV19; abundance: few; d_gene: TRBD1; CDR3nt: TGTGCCAGTAGTACCGGACAGGGCCTCGACGAGCAGTACTTC; CDR3aa: CASSTGQGLDEQYF
j_gene: TRBJ2-5; v_gene: TRBV6-1; abundance: few; d_gene: .; CDR3nt: TGTGCCAGCGTCAGCGGAAGGGGAACGGAGACCCAGTACTTC; CDR3aa: CASVSGRGTETQYF
j_gene: TRBJ2-3; v_gene: TRBV20-1; abundance: many; d_gene: .; CDR3nt: TGCAGTGCTGGGGCCCGGGAATTGGGTGCAGATACGCAGTATTTT; CDR3aa: CSAGARELGADTQYF
j_gene: TRBJ1-5; v_gene: TRBV7-8; abundance: many; d_gene: .; CDR3nt: TGTGCCAGCAGCTCACGAAGGGGCCAGGGGTCCATCCTTAGCAATCAGCCCCAGCATTTT; CDR3aa: CASSSRRGQGSILSNQPQHF
j_gene: TRBJ2-2; v_gene: TRBV12-3/TRBV12-4; abundance: many; d_gene: .; CDR3nt: TGTGCCAGCAGTTTTAGTCAGGAGCTGTTTTTT; CDR3aa: CASSFSQELFF
j_gene: TRBJ1-2; v_gene: TRBV6-1; abundance: many; d_gene: .; CDR3nt: TGTGCCAGCAGCTCCAGGAACTATGGCTACACCTTC; CDR3aa: CASSSRNYGYTF
j_gene: TRBJ2-1; v_gene: TRBV19; abundance: .; d_gene: .; CDR3nt: TGTGCCAGTAGTAGTCGACAGGTTAAAGGGCATGAGCATTTCTTC; CDR3aa: CASSSRQVKGHEHFF
j_gene: TRBJ1-4; v_gene: TRBV7-2; abundance: many; d_gene: .; CDR3nt: TGTGCCAGCAGCTTGAACAGCAACGAAAAACTGTTTTTT; CDR3aa: CASSLNSNEKLFF
j_gene: TRBJ2-7; v_gene: TRBV20-1; abundance: .; d_gene: .; CDR3nt: TGCAGTGCTAGAGATCCGGGGGGGGACAGGCGAGCCTACGAGCAGTACTTC; CDR3aa: CSARDPGGDRRAYEQYF
j_gene: TRBJ2-3; v_gene: TRBV3-1; abundance: .; d_gene: TRBD2; CDR3nt: TGTGCCAGCAGCCAGGAGACTAGCGGGTTTAGCACAGATACGCAGTATTTT; CDR3aa: CASSQETSGFSTDTQYF
j_gene: TRBJ1-6; v_gene: TRBV2; abundance: .; d_gene: .; CDR3nt: TGTGCCAGCAGTGAAGAAGGTGGAACACCCCTCCACTTT; CDR3aa: CASSEEGGTPLHF
j_gene: TRBJ1-2; v_gene: TRBV7-2; abundance: .; d_gene: .; CDR3nt: TGTGCCAGCAGCCCCCAGGGTCTGGACTATGGCTACACCTTC; CDR3aa: CASSPQGLDYGYTF
j_gene: TRBJ2-5; v_gene: TRBV28; abundance: many; d_gene: .; CDR3nt: TGTGCCAGCAGTTCCGGGAAGGACAAAACTCAAGAGACCCAGTACTTC; CDR3aa: CASSSGKDKTQETQYF
j_gene: TRBJ2-2; v_gene: TRBV9; abundance: few; d_gene: TRBD2; CDR3nt: TGTGCCAGCAGCTCCCGGACTAGTTCGCCCGGGGAGCTGTTTTTT; CDR3aa: CASSSRTSSPGELFF
j_gene: TRBJ1-2; v_gene: TRBV19; abundance: .; d_gene: .; CDR3nt: TGTGCCAGTAGGTGGCATTCGGGCTACACCTTC; CDR3aa: CASRWHSGYTF
j_gene: TRBJ2-3; v_gene: TRBV2; abundance: many; d_gene: TRBD2; CDR3nt: TGTGCCAGCGGGCCCGGGACTAGCGGGAGTAAGGATACGCAGTATTTT; CDR3aa: CASGPGTSGSKDTQYF
j_gene: TRBJ2-1; v_gene: TRBV12-3/TRBV12-4; abundance: many; d_gene: TRBD1; CDR3nt: TGTGCCAGCAGTTACAGGGGGCGGAGGAATGAGCAGTTCTTC; CDR3aa: CASSYRGRRNEQFF
j_gene: TRBJ2-5; v_gene: TRBV2; abundance: .; d_gene: TRBD2; CDR3nt: TGTGCTACTAGCGGGGTAACTGTCCAAGAGACCCAGTACTTC; CDR3aa: CATSGVTVQETQYF
j_gene: TRBJ2-2; v_gene: TRBV19; abundance: .; d_gene: .; CDR3nt: TGTGCCAGTAGTGTTCGGCAGATGGGGCTGTTTTTT; CDR3aa: CASSVRQMGLFF
j_gene: TRBJ2-7; v_gene: TRBV27; abundance: many; d_gene: TRBD2; CDR3nt: TGTGCCAGCAGTTTTAGAGCTAGCGGCGACGAGCAGTACTTC; CDR3aa: CASSFRASGDEQYF
j_gene: TRBJ1-6; v_gene: TRBV11-2; abundance: many; d_gene: TRBD1; CDR3nt: TGTGCCAGCAGCTTAACTAACAGGGGAGGTAATTCACCCCTCCACTTT; CDR3aa: CASSLTNRGGNSPLHF
j_gene: TRBJ2-7; v_gene: TRBV3-1; abundance: many; d_gene: .; CDR3nt: TGTGCCAGCAGCCAAGTGGGGGAGCAGTACTTC; CDR3aa: CASSQVGEQYF
j_gene: TRBJ1-1; v_gene: TRBV24-1; abundance: .; d_gene: .; CDR3nt: TGTGCCACCAGTGATTTCGCCACCCGTGAAGCTTTCTTT; CDR3aa: CATSDFATREAFF
j_gene: TRBJ1-3; v_gene: TRBV5-1; abundance: .; d_gene: .; CDR3nt: TGCGCCAGAACAAGGCTTGGAAACACCATATATTTT; CDR3aa: CARTRLGNTIYF
j_gene: TRBJ2-7; v_gene: TRBV4-2; abundance: many; d_gene: .; CDR3nt: TGTGCCAGCAGCCAAGTTCCTGGGCAGGGGCATTCCTACGAGCAGTACTTC; CDR3aa: CASSQVPGQGHSYEQYF
j_gene: TRBJ2-1; v_gene: TRBV20-1; abundance: .; d_gene: .; CDR3nt: TGCAGTGCTAAGGAGGGGGGCTACAATGAGCAGTTCTTC; CDR3aa: CSAKEGGYNEQFF
j_gene: TRBJ2-1; v_gene: TRBV30; abundance: many; d_gene: .; CDR3nt: TGTGCCTGGAGTCTTGGACAGTACAATGAGCAGTTCTTC; CDR3aa: CAWSLGQYNEQFF
j_gene: TRBJ2-1; v_gene: TRBV19; abundance: many; d_gene: .; CDR3nt: TGTGCCAGTAGTATATCTGGAGGGAGATTGGCTGAGCAGTTCTTC; CDR3aa: CASSISGGRLAEQFF
j_gene: TRBJ2-3; v_gene: TRBV24-1; abundance: few; d_gene: .; CDR3nt: TGTGCCACCGACGGCTCTGGCGGGGGCACAGATACGCAGTATTTT; CDR3aa: CATDGSGGGTDTQYF
j_gene: TRBJ2-1; v_gene: TRBV29-1; abundance: few; d_gene: TRBD2; CDR3nt: TGCAGCGTTGGGGGGTCGGGGGGGAGGAATGAGCAGTTCTTC; CDR3aa: CSVGGSGGRNEQFF
j_gene: TRBJ2-1; v_gene: TRBV28; abundance: many; d_gene: TRBD2; CDR3nt: TGTGCCAGCAGTCTAGCGGGAGGGCCAGTAGGCTACAATGAGCAGTTCTTC; CDR3aa: CASSLAGGPVGYNEQFF
j_gene: TRBJ1-1; v_gene: TRBV30; abundance: many; d_gene: TRBD1; CDR3nt: TGTGCCTGGCTTGATCCGGGACAGGGGGCCGGAAACACTGAAGCTTTCTTT; CDR3aa: CAWLDPGQGAGNTEAFF
j_gene: TRBJ1-1; v_gene: TRBV11-1; abundance: .; d_gene: .; CDR3nt: TGTGCCAGCAACCTGGACCCCCAAGCGAACACTGAAGCTTTCTTT; CDR3aa: CASNLDPQANTEAFF
j_gene: TRBJ2-7; v_gene: TRBV6-5; abundance: many; d_gene: .; CDR3nt: TGTGCCAGCAGTTACGTCGGGGGCGCAATTCTCGTTCATCCGTACGAGCAGTACTTC; CDR3aa: CASSYVGGAILVHPYEQYF
j_gene: TRBJ2-3; v_gene: TRBV2; abundance: many; d_gene: .; CDR3nt: TGTGCCAGCACTCCGGACCGGGTTTGGGATTTT; CDR3aa: CASTPDRVWDF
j_gene: TRBJ2-5; v_gene: TRBV28; abundance: many; d_gene: TRBD2; CDR3nt: TGTGCCAGCAGTTTACTAGCGGGAGTCAATGGGGAGACCCAGTACTTC; CDR3aa: CASSLLAGVNGETQYF
j_gene: TRBJ2-5; v_gene: TRBV2; abundance: .; d_gene: TRBD1; CDR3nt: TGTGCCAGCACCCGGGACAGCCAAGAGACCCAGTACTTC; CDR3aa: CASTRDSQETQYF
j_gene: TRBJ2-3; v_gene: TRBV20-1; abundance: many; d_gene: .; CDR3nt: TGCAGTGCCCTCACCGTGAGCGAGGCAGATACGCAGTATTTT; CDR3aa: CSALTVSEADTQYF
j_gene: TRBJ2-7; v_gene: TRBV28; abundance: many; d_gene: .; CDR3nt: TGTGCCAGCAGTTTGGGTGGCAGGTACGAGCAGTACTTC; CDR3aa: CASSLGGRYEQYF
j_gene: TRBJ2-7; v_gene: TRBV2; abundance: .; d_gene: TRBD2; CDR3nt: TGTGCCAGCAGTGAAGCGGACGGACTAGCGGGAGCTGTGCAGTACTTC; CDR3aa: CASSEADGLAGAVQYF
j_gene: TRBJ1-4; v_gene: TRBV6-2/TRBV6-3; abundance: many; d_gene: .; CDR3nt: TGTGCCAGCAGAATCGACGGGAATAATGAAAAACTGTTTTTT; CDR3aa: CASRIDGNNEKLFF
j_gene: TRBJ2-2; v_gene: TRBV12-3/TRBV12-4; abundance: many; d_gene: TRBD2; CDR3nt: TGTGCCAGCAGGGATTTAGCGGGAGCCGGTCAGGGGAACACCGGGGAGCTGTTTTTT; CDR3aa: CASRDLAGAGQGNTGELFF